The next 27 T cell receptor beta chains were all read from a single sample in a study of blood T cell repertoires in COVID-19. The assay was immunoSEQ multiplex PCR, and TCRdb's table has in-frame clones only and misses some. The sample includes a few hundred thousand clones, 75% to 90% of them seen just once. The material sequenced was peripheral blood. The receptor set was obtained from a woman in her sixties with COVID-19, enrolled during active disease.

This clone has only a few counts. The V gene is TRBV7-9, the J gene TRBJ2-7; 8 bases fit TRBD1. V was clipped by 3 bases and J by 0 bases; unmatched bases: 1. Per germline, CDR1 SEHNR and CDR2 FQNEAQ (reference sequence). This CDR3 has 14 amino acids. CDR3 region: CASSFGQGSYEQYF. The CDR3 DNA follows: TGTGCCAGCAGCTTTGGACAGGGCTCCTACGAGCAGTACTTC.

The chain is built from TRBV5-4 and TRBJ2-3; TRBD2 matches at 13 bases. The germline V gene encodes CDR1 SGHNT and CDR2 YYREEE (reference sequence). The CDR3 has 18 residues. J lost 5 bases, V lost 0 bases, and 9 bases had no gene match. CDR3 DNA sequence: TGTGCCAGCAGCTTGGCCCTTACTAGCGGGGGGGCGGTAGATACGCAGTATTTT. Residues: CASSLALTSGGAVDTQYF.

A few counts support this clone. The gene calls are TRBV19 and TRBJ1-2; 7 positions match TRBD1. The ends lost 5 bases at V and 2 bases at J; junction bases unmatched: 2. The V gene's germline CDR1 is LNHDA and CDR2 SQIVND (reference sequence). The CDR3 length is 13 residues. In DNA, the CDR3 is TGTGCCAGTAGTGCACAGGGGAACTATGGCTACACCTTC. It translates to CASSAQGNYGYTF.

The chain couples TRBV30 to TRBJ2-7; 7 bases are shared with TRBD1. V dropped 3 bases and J dropped 2; count of bases not matched to a gene: 4. CDR1 is GTSNPN and CDR2 is SVGIG in the germline V gene (reference sequence). CDR3 length equals 13 residues. As DNA, the CDR3 is TGTGCCTGGAGGGGACAGAAAGCCTACGAGCAGTACTTC. Translating it yields CAWRGQKAYEQYF.

This rearrangement joins TRBV5-1 to TRBJ2-1, with 7 bases lining up with TRBD1. This CDR3 region has 13 residues. Germline V gene data show CDR1 as SGHRS and CDR2 as YFSETQ. The trim removed 0 bases at V and 9 bases at J, leaving 3 bases unmatched. The CDR3: CASSLEGGGEQFF. Here the CDR3 DNA reads TGCGCCAGCAGCTTGGAAGGGGGCGGTGAGCAGTTCTTC. Variable domain in full (rest from reference TRBV5-1 and TRBJ2-1): KAGVTQTPRYLIKTRGQQVTLSCSPISGHRSVSWYQQTPGQGLQFLFEYFSETQRNKGNFPGRFSGRQFSNSRSEMNVSTLELGDSALYLCASSLEGGGEQFFGPGTRLTVL.

The chain combines TRBV6-2 or TRBV6-3 with TRBJ2-3, with D possibly matching TRBD1 (6 bases). In germline, CDR1 is MNHEY, CDR2 SVGEGT. This CDR3 comprises 15 residues. Between the trimmed V and J ends, which lost 2 bases and 4 bases, there was a span of 13 bases. In DNA, the CDR3 is TGTGCCAGCAGTTACGTGGGGGCCCAGGCAGATACGCAGTATTTT. It codes for CASSYVGAQADTQYF.

This chain connects TRBV5-8 to TRBJ2-7, with D maybe TRBD1 (6 bases). The CDR3 is 15 residues long. Per the germline V gene, CDR1 is SGHTS and CDR2 is YDEGEE. Trimming cost V 4 bases and J 3 bases, with 17 bases left between them. This chain's CDR3 is CASSTTGIYDYEQYF. CDR3 nucleotide sequence: TGTGCCAGCAGCACTACAGGGATCTACGACTACGAGCAGTACTTC.

The chain has TRBV7-8 and TRBJ1-2; 11 positions agree with TRBD1. From germline, CDR1 is SGHVS and CDR2 FQNEAQ. This CDR3 region has 16 residues. V lost 0 bases and J lost 6; bases outside the gene matches: 6. CDR3 bases: TGTGCCAGCAGCTTAGCCGGTTGGACAGGGGGCGATGGCTACACCTTC. The encoded protein is CASSLAGWTGGDGYTF. Full variable domain (outside the CDR3, taken from reference TRBV7-8 and TRBJ1-2): GAGVSQSPRYKVAKRGQDVALRCDPISGHVSLFWYQQALGQGPEFLTYFQNEAQLDKSGLPSDRFFAERPEGSVSTLKIQRTQQEDSAVYLCASSLAGWTGGDGYTFGSGTRLTVV.

The chain links TRBV10-3 to TRBJ2-4; D is unclear. V gave up 3 bases and J gave up 9 bases, with 12 bases separating them. The germline CDR1 and CDR2 sequences are ENHRY and SYGVKD. The CDR3 totals 13 residues. The DNA for the CDR3 is TGTGCCATCAGTGACGACTCGGTCACCATTCAGTACTTC. It codes for CAISDDSVTIQYF.

The chain combines TRBV19 with TRBJ2-4; D possibly corresponds to TRBD1 (5 bases). The V gene's germline CDR1 is LNHDA and CDR2 SQIVND (reference sequence). CDR3 length: 17 residues. V was shortened by 2 bases and J by 6 bases, with 20 bases between the two germline ends. The CDR3 DNA is TGTGCCAGTAGTATACAAAGTTCGGCCACAGGAAGAAACATTCAGTACTTC. Translated: CASSIQSSATGRNIQYF. Looking up the rest from reference TRBV19 and TRBJ2-4 gives the full variable domain: DGGITQSPKYLFRKEGQNVTLSCEQNLNHDAMYWYRQDPGQGLRLIYYSQIVNDFQKGDIAEGYSVSREKKESFPLTVTSAQKNPTAFYLCASSIQSSATGRNIQYFGAGTRLSVL.

The chain combines TRBV9 with TRBJ1-3; perhaps TRBD1 as D (5 bases). Germline assignment: CDR1 SGDLS and CDR2 YYNGEE. This CDR3 spans 16 amino acids. V was shortened by 3 bases and J by 0 bases, with 13 bases between the two germline ends. For the CDR3, the DNA is TGTGCCAGCAGCGCCCAGGGCGCCAGCTCTGGAAACACCATATATTTT. As protein: CASSAQGASSGNTIYF. Using reference TRBV9 and TRBJ1-3 for the parts outside the CDR3, the full variable domain is DSGVTQTPKHLITATGQRVTLRCSPRSGDLSVYWYQQSLDQGLQFLIQYYNGEERAKGNILERFSAQQFPDLHSELNLSSLELGDSALYFCASSAQGASSGNTIYFGEGSWLTVV.

The chain uses TRBV6-2 or TRBV6-3 and TRBJ2-3; 7 nucleotides agree with TRBD1. Germline trimming cut 5 bases from V and 6 bases from J; bases unmatched to any gene: 14. The CDR3 runs to 16 residues. Germline V gene sequence: CDR1 MNHEY, CDR2 SVGEGT. The CDR3, as DNA: TGTGCCAGCAGTAAACGTCTGACAGGGCCAGGCGATACGCAGTATTTT. It is translated as CASSKRLTGPGDTQYF.

A single count supports this clone. This chain links TRBV5-5 with TRBJ1-2; 8 nucleotides match TRBD1. The CDR3 has 14 residues. CDR1 and CDR2 (germline): SGHKS, YYEKEE (reference sequence). V gave up 5 bases and J gave up 5 bases; unmatched junction bases: 8. CDR3 sequence reads: CASRPSTGVYGYTF. CDR3 nucleotide sequence: TGTGCCAGCAGGCCTTCGACAGGGGTTTATGGCTACACCTTC. Full variable domain (outside the CDR3, taken from reference TRBV5-5 and TRBJ1-2): DAGVTQSPTHLIKTRGQQVTLRCSPISGHKSVSWYQQVLGQGPQFIFQYYEKEERGRGNFPDRFSARQFPNYSSELNVNALLLGDSALYLCASRPSTGVYGYTFGSGTRLTVV.

Turning to this clone: Other DNA sequences from this sample encode an identical CDR3 as well. The chain recombines TRBV19 with TRBJ1-5, with 9 bases aligning to TRBD1. V lost 6 bases, J lost 0 bases, and 3 bases stayed unmatched. Looked up from germline, CDR1 is LNHDA and CDR2 is SQIVND (reference sequence). The CDR3 contains 15 residues. The CDR3 DNA follows: TGTGCCAGTAGCAGGACAGGGGATAGCAATCAGCCCCAGCATTTT. This translates into CASSRTGDSNQPQHF.

The chain recombines TRBV6-6 with TRBJ1-2, with TRBD1 matching 11 bases. With 5 bases clipped from V and 5 bases from J, the junction kept 7 bases outside the gene matches. CDR1 MNHNY and CDR2 SVGAGI come from the germline V gene (reference sequence). The CDR3 runs 15 residues. CDR3 nucleotide sequence: TGTGCCAGCAGTCCCGGACAGGGGGCCGGGTATGGCTACACCTTC. This encodes CASSPGQGAGYGYTF.

This rearrangement joins TRBV2 to TRBJ2-2; possible D gene TRBD1, 6 bases. V lost 8 bases and J lost 4, with 17 bases in between. This CDR3 is built from 15 residues. Looked up from germline, CDR1 is SNHLY and CDR2 is FYNNEI. The CDR3 DNA reads TGTGCCAGCCTCCGGGACCCAGGGGTCACCGGGGAGCTGTTTTTT. This sequence encodes CASLRDPGVTGELFF.

CDR3 amino acids: CASRIDRESDYTF. In DNA, the CDR3 is TGTGCCAGCCGCATAGACAGGGAGAGTGACTACACCTTC. The genes are TRBV6-5 and TRBJ1-2, with 7 bases aligning to TRBD1. V lost 8 bases, J lost 10 bases, and 13 bases stayed unmatched. Germline CDR1 reads MNHEY; CDR2 reads SVGAGI. This CDR3 is built from 13 residues.

This clone has only one observation. This sequence joins TRBV20-1 and TRBJ2-7; a weak D match, TRBD2 (5 bases). Between the trimmed V and J ends, which lost 6 bases and 7 bases, there was a span of 13 bases. CDR3 length equals 11 residues. Germline V gene sequence: CDR1 DFQATT, CDR2 SNEGSKA (reference sequence). The CDR3 DNA reads TGCAGTGCAAATACTAGGAGGGAGCAGTACTTC. Encoded protein: CSANTRREQYF.

The V gene is TRBV11-2, the J gene TRBJ2-7, with D tentatively TRBD1 (6 bases). There are 13 residues in the CDR3. The V gene's germline CDR1 is SGHAT and CDR2 FQNNGV. V lost 1 base and J lost 8, with 12 bases in between. CDR3 region: CASSLVLGAQQYF. CDR3 nucleotides: TGTGCCAGCAGCTTAGTTCTGGGGGCTCAGCAGTACTTC.

The chain recombines TRBV5-6 with TRBJ1-5; 9 positions agree with TRBD1. The germline CDR1 and CDR2 sequences are SGHDT and YYEEEE. The trim removed 5 bases at V and 7 bases at J, leaving 7 bases unmatched. CDR3 size: 14 residues. CDR3 loop: CASSGTGKSQPQHF. The CDR3 region has the DNA TGTGCCAGCAGTGGGACAGGGAAATCGCAGCCCCAGCATTTT.

The V call is TRBV6-6, the J call TRBJ1-2; D is possibly TRBD1 (5 bases). CDR1 is MNHNY and CDR2 is SVGAGI in the germline V gene (reference sequence). V was clipped by 7 bases and J by 5 bases, with 20 bases between them. The CDR3 runs to 15 residues. The CDR3 protein is CASTPESTVFYGYTF. The CDR3 DNA follows: TGTGCCAGCACCCCAGAATCGACAGTTTTTTATGGCTACACCTTC.

The rearrangement uses TRBV7-3 and TRBJ1-2; 7 nucleotides agree with TRBD1. The trim removed 5 bases at V and 0 bases at J, leaving 6 bases unmatched. Germline V gene sequence: CDR1 SGHTA, CDR2 FQGTGA. The CDR3 is 15 amino acids. The DNA of the CDR3 is TGTGCCAGCAGCCTCGGACAGGCCGCTAACTATGGCTACACCTTC. Translation: CASSLGQAANYGYTF.

V usage is TRBV5-5 and J usage is TRBJ2-1, with a weak D call TRBD1 (6 bases). Germline CDR1 reads SGHKS; CDR2 reads YYEKEE (reference sequence). Trimming stripped 4 bases from V and 4 bases from J, with 12 bases between. The length of the CDR3 is 14 residues. The CDR3 coding sequence is TGTGCCAGCAGCCTACAGGGCCTATACAATGAGCAGTTCTTC. Translated, it gives CASSLQGLYNEQFF.

The V and J genes are TRBV6-6 and TRBJ1-5; D possibly corresponds to TRBD1 (6 bases). The length of the CDR3 is 15 residues. Germline V gene data show CDR1 as MNHNY and CDR2 as SVGAGI (reference sequence). V lost 2 bases and J lost 4, with 12 bases in between. The CDR3 DNA is TGTGCCAGCAGTTACCGGGACATCAAGAATCAGCCCCAGCATTTT. The encoded protein is CASSYRDIKNQPQHF.

Notes on this clone: A read error may produce the germline difference seen at one junction end. The V call is TRBV10-3, the J call TRBJ1-2; D is uncertain. The V gene's germline CDR1 is ENHRY and CDR2 SYGVKD. This CDR3 has 12 amino acids. The CDR3 sequence: CAISVGEYGSTF. CDR3 nucleotides: TGTGCCATCAGTGTCGGGGAATATGGCTCCACCTTC.

The V gene is TRBV2, the J gene TRBJ2-7; 11 bases are a match to TRBD2. Trimming cost V 0 bases and J 4 bases; bases outside gene matches: 8. Germline values: CDR1 SNHLY, CDR2 FYNNEI. This CDR3 has 17 residues. DNA of the CDR3: TGTGCCAGCAGTGAAGCGCCCACTAGCGGGGGCTTATACGAGCAGTACTTC. It is translated as CASSEAPTSGGLYEQYF.

This clone was seen more than once but under ten times. The rearrangement uses TRBV2 and TRBJ2-2, with D uncertain. The length of the CDR3 is 12 residues. Germline V gives CDR1 SNHLY, CDR2 FYNNEI. The germline V and J ends were trimmed by 8 bases and 7 bases, with 11 bases remaining between them. The CDR3 here is CASGTQDGELFF. CDR3 DNA sequence: TGTGCCAGCGGTACGCAGGACGGGGAGCTGTTTTTT.